These 20 T cell receptor beta chains came from one sample sequenced in a study of PD-L1 blockade in urothelial cancer. Time point indicated: peripheral blood 6 weeks after treatment start. Some clones are missing from TCRdb's copy, which holds only in-frame ones; the method was immunoSEQ multiplex PCR. The data show fewer than 90,000 clones, approximately 90% seen once. The sample was PBMCs, taken around atezolizumab (anti-PD-L1) treatment. The receptors were gathered from a woman older than 75 with urothelial cancer.

This clone was seen a handful of times. The genes are TRBV4-2 and TRBJ2-1, with D possibly being TRBD1 (6 bases). V was trimmed by 6 bases and J by 2 bases, leaving 17 bases between them. Per germline, CDR1 LGHNA and CDR2 YNFKEQ. The CDR3 has 16 amino acids. The CDR3 nucleotides are TGTGCCAGCAGACCAATCGGACAGAGGGCCTACAATGAGCAGTTCTTC. This translates into CASRPIGQRAYNEQFF.

CDR3: CASSSQGAIGELFF. The DNA for the CDR3 is TGTGCCAGCAGCTCTCAGGGGGCGATCGGGGAGCTGTTTTTT. The rearrangement uses TRBV7-9 and TRBJ2-2; 8 bases are a match to TRBD1. The V gene end was trimmed by 4 bases and the J gene end by 7 bases; junction bases not matched to a gene: 5. The CDR3 is 14 amino acids. From germline, CDR1 is SEHNR and CDR2 FQNEAQ (reference sequence).

The J gene is TRBJ2-2, the V gene TRBV6-5, with D tentatively TRBD2 (5 bases). The CDR3 consists of 13 residues. The ends were cut back, 7 bases at V and 4 bases at J, with 10 bases in the middle. CDR1 is MNHEY, CDR2 SVGAGI, per germline. CDR3 DNA: TGTGCCAGCAAAACGGGGAGCACCGGGGAGCTGTTTTTT. Its translation: CASKTGSTGELFF.

The chain is built from TRBV10-1 and TRBJ1-1, with 7 bases fitting TRBD1. This CDR3 is 14 amino acids long. With V trimmed by 6 bases and J by 1 base, 5 bases remained unmatched. From germline, CDR1 is WNHNN and CDR2 SYGVQD (reference sequence). Here the CDR3 DNA reads TGCGCCAGCAGCCAGTACAGGGGGAACACTGAAGCTTTCTTT. This codes for CASSQYRGNTEAFF.

The genes are TRBV27 and TRBJ2-3; TRBD2 matches 10 bases. The V gene's germline CDR1 is MNHEY and CDR2 SMNVEV (reference sequence). The CDR3 is made up of 17 amino acids. With 8 bases clipped from V and 6 bases from J, the junction kept 17 bases outside the gene matches. CDR3 nucleotide sequence: TGTGCCAGCCAGACTCCAGGGCAAAGCGGGAGGGCGGATACGCAGTATTTT. Its protein product is CASQTPGQSGRADTQYF.

This chain connects TRBV5-4 to TRBJ2-7; possible D gene TRBD2, 6 bases. The CDR3 covers 14 residues. Germline V CDR1 and CDR2: SGHNT, YYREEE (reference sequence). Trimming removed 0 bases at V and 4 bases at J, with 11 bases between. This chain's CDR3 is CASSLGRGGYEQYF. The CDR3 DNA sequence: TGTGCCAGCAGCTTGGGGAGGGGTGGGTACGAGCAGTACTTC. Full variable domain (rest looked up from reference TRBV5-4 and TRBJ2-7): ETGVTQSPTHLIKTRGQQVTLRCSSQSGHNTVSWYQQALGQGPQFIFQYYREEENGRGNFPPRFSGLQFPNYSSELNVNALELDDSALYLCASSLGRGGYEQYFGPGTRLTVT.

The V call is TRBV28, the J call TRBJ1-4; possible D gene TRBD1, 5 bases. Trimming cost V 7 bases and J 2 bases, with 11 bases left between them. This CDR3 comprises 14 residues. Per the germline V gene, CDR1 is MDHEN and CDR2 is SYDVKM. CDR3 protein: CASTSGGTNEKLFF. DNA of the CDR3: TGTGCCAGCACCTCGGGGGGGACTAATGAAAAACTGTTTTTT.

This chain joins TRBV25-1 and TRBJ1-3; no definite D call. CDR1 and CDR2 from the germline V gene are MGHDK and SYGVNS. The CDR3 is made up of 12 amino acids. V lost 3 bases and J 7 bases, leaving 7 bases between the germline ends. In nucleotides, the CDR3 is TGTGCCAGCAGTGACGGAGGGAACACCATATATTTT. Amino acids: CASSDGGNTIYF. Supplemented by reference TRBV25-1 and TRBJ1-3, the full variable domain reads EADIYQTPRYLVIGTGKKITLECSQTMGHDKMYWYQQDPGMELHLIHYSYGVNSTEKGDLSSESTVSRIRTEHFPLTLESARPSHTSQYLCASSDGGNTIYFGEGSWLTVV.

The rearrangement links TRBV5-4 to TRBJ2-6; TRBD1 matches at 7 bases. Trimming cost V 4 bases and J 0 bases; bases outside gene matches: 4. This CDR3 is built from 16 residues. CDR1 is SGHNT, CDR2 YYREEE, per germline (reference sequence). The CDR3 region has the DNA TGTGCCAGCAGCCCGGGACAGCTCTCTGGGGCCAACGTCCTGACTTTC. Translated, it gives CASSPGQLSGANVLTF.

This chain joins TRBV7-9 and TRBJ1-1, with TRBD1 matching 7 bases. The germline V gene has CDR1 SEHNR and CDR2 FQNEAQ (reference sequence). This CDR3 is 12 amino acids long. V shed 5 bases and J 8 bases; nucleotides not matched to a gene: 5. CDR3 region: CASSPTGLEAFF. Here the CDR3 DNA reads TGTGCCAGCAGCCCGACAGGGCTAGAAGCTTTCTTT.

The chain combines TRBV5-1 with TRBJ2-7; possible D gene TRBD2, 5 bases. The ends were cut back, 2 bases at V and 0 bases at J, with 12 bases in the middle. Per the germline V gene, CDR1 is SGHRS and CDR2 is YFSETQ. This CDR3 has 15 residues. In DNA, the CDR3 is TGCGCCAGCAGCTTCGACGTTAGCGACTCCTACGAGCAGTACTTC. The encoded protein is CASSFDVSDSYEQYF. Looking up the rest from reference TRBV5-1 and TRBJ2-7 gives the full variable domain: KAGVTQTPRYLIKTRGQQVTLSCSPISGHRSVSWYQQTPGQGLQFLFEYFSETQRNKGNFPGRFSGRQFSNSRSEMNVSTLELGDSALYLCASSFDVSDSYEQYFGPGTRLTVT.

The genes are TRBV5-1 and TRBJ2-1, with D possibly being TRBD2 (5 bases). The germline CDR1 and CDR2 sequences are SGHRS and YFSETQ. V lost 3 bases and J 12 bases, leaving 10 bases between the germline ends. This CDR3 spans 11 amino acids. The CDR3 nucleotides read TGCGCCAGCAGCTCAGAGCGGCGGCAGTTCTTC. Protein product: CASSSERRQFF.

A single count supports this clone. V is TRBV18 and J is TRBJ2-3; 8 nucleotides match TRBD2. Losses at the gene ends were 3 bases for V and 0 bases for J; bases not matched to a gene: 2. The CDR3 has 15 residues. The germline CDR1 and CDR2 sequences are KGHSH and LQKENI. This CDR3 is CASSPGLASTDTQYF. CDR3 DNA sequence: TGTGCCAGCTCACCCGGACTAGCTAGCACAGATACGCAGTATTTT. Complete variable domain (other parts from reference TRBV18 and TRBJ2-3): NAGVMQNPRHLVRRRGQEARLRCSPMKGHSHVYWYRQLPEEGLKFMVYLQKENIIDESGMPKERFSAEFPKEGPSILRIQQVVRGDSAAYFCASSPGLASTDTQYFGPGTRLTVL.

V usage is TRBV10-1 and J usage is TRBJ2-2; TRBD2 might be the D (5 bases). CDR3 length: 14 amino acids. V was shortened by 3 bases and J by 2 bases, with 7 bases between the two germline ends. Germline V gives CDR1 WNHNN, CDR2 SYGVQD (reference sequence). The CDR3 loop is CASSDRLNTGELFF. In DNA form, the CDR3 reads TGCGCCAGCAGTGACAGACTAAACACCGGGGAGCTGTTTTTT.

The V gene is TRBV11-1, the J gene TRBJ2-5, with 7 bases lining up with TRBD1. The V and J ends lost 5 bases and 3 bases, in that order; junction bases with no gene match: 12. The CDR3 loop spans 16 amino acids. Germline CDR1 SGHAT, CDR2 FQDESV (reference sequence). The CDR3 is CASSPGTRGPEETQYF. Here the CDR3 DNA reads TGTGCCAGCAGCCCAGGGACGAGGGGGCCCGAAGAGACCCAGTACTTC.

This clone was seen a single time. Other DNA sequences in this sample translate to the same CDR3. The chain uses TRBV28 and TRBJ2-7; 16 bases line up with TRBD2. The germline V gene has CDR1 MDHEN and CDR2 SYDVKM. The V segment lost 4 bases and the J segment 4 bases; nucleotides outside the gene matches: 1. CDR3 size: 15 residues. CDR3 region: CASSSGLAGGYEQYF. The DNA of the CDR3 is TGTGCCAGCAGTTCGGGACTAGCGGGAGGGTACGAGCAGTACTTC.

The rearrangement links TRBV19 to TRBJ1-4, with D possibly matching TRBD1 (5 bases). The CDR3 is made up of 12 amino acids. CDR1 is LNHDA, CDR2 SQIVND, per germline (reference sequence). V lost 5 bases and J 8 bases, leaving 9 bases between the germline ends. The CDR3 sequence is CASSARTEKLFF. The DNA for the CDR3 is TGTGCCAGTAGTGCCCGGACAGAAAAACTGTTTTTT.

This chain uses TRBV28 with TRBJ2-3, with TRBD1 identical over 7 bases. Germline CDR1 MDHEN, CDR2 SYDVKM. V was clipped by 5 bases and J by 3 bases; unmatched bases: 5. The CDR3 spans 14 residues. The CDR3 loop reads CASSQTGRTDTQYF. DNA of the CDR3: TGTGCCAGCAGTCAGACAGGGAGAACAGATACGCAGTATTTT. Together with reference TRBV28 and TRBJ2-3, the CDR3 gives the full variable domain: DVKVTQSSRYLVKRTGEKVFLECVQDMDHENMFWYRQDPGLGLRLIYFSYDVKMKEKGDIPEGYSVSREKKERFSLILESASTNQTSMYLCASSQTGRTDTQYFGPGTRLTVL.

This clone was seen only once. V and J are TRBV27 and TRBJ2-1; possible D gene TRBD2, 6 bases. V lost 6 bases to trimming and J lost 8 bases, with 26 bases between them. The CDR3 runs 17 residues. Per the germline V gene, CDR1 is MNHEY and CDR2 is SMNVEV (reference sequence). The CDR3 nucleotides are TGTGCCAGCAGAAGATACCGGGACTTGGTTTGGGTAGATGAGCAGTTCTTC. Translated: CASRRYRDLVWVDEQFF.

The chain couples TRBV27 to TRBJ2-1; D uncertain. The germline V gene encodes CDR1 MNHEY and CDR2 SMNVEV (reference sequence). This CDR3 region has 14 residues. V shed 3 bases and J shed 3 bases, with 9 bases lying between them. The CDR3 is CASSLAGNYNEQFF. The CDR3 DNA reads as TGTGCCAGCAGTTTGGCAGGAAACTACAATGAGCAGTTCTTC.